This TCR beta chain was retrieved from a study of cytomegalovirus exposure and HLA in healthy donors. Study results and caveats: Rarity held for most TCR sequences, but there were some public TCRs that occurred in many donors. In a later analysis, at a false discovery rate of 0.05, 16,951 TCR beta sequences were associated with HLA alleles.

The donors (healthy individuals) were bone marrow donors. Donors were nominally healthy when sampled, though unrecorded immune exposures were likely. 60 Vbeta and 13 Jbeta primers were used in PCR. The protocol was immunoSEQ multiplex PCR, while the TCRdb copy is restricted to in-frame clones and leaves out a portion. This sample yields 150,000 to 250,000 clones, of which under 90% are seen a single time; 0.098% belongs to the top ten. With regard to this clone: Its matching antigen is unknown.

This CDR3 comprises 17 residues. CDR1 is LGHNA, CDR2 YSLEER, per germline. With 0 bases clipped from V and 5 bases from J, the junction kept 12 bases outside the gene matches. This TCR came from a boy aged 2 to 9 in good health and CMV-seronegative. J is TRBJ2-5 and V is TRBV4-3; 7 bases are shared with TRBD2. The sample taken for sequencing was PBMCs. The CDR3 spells CASSQDGGVRGSETQYF. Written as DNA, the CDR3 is TGCGCCAGCAGCCAAGATGGGGGGGTAAGAGGATCGGAGACCCAGTACTTC.